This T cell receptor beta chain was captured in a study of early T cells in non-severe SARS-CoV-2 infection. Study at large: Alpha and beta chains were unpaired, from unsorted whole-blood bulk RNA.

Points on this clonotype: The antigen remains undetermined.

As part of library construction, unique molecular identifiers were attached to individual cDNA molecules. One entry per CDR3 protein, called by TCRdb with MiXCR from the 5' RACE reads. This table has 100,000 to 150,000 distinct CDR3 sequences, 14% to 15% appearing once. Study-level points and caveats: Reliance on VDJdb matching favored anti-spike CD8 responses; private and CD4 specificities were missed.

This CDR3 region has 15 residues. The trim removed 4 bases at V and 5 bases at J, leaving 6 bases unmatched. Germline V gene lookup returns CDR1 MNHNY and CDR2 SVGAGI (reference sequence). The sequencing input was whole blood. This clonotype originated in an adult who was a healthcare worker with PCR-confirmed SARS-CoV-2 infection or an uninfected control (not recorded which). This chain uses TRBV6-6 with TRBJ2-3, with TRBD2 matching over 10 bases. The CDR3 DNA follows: TGTGCCAGCAGTTTTCCGGGACTAGCGAAAGATACGCAGTATTTT. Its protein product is CASSFPGLAKDTQYF.